Shown below are 6 T cell receptor beta chains from a single sample sequenced in a study of PD-1 blockade in classical Hodgkin lymphoma. Specified time point: newly diagnosed, previously untreated cHL patient sample. Out of thawed PBMCs, magnetic negative selection purified CD4+ T cells. Data came from immunoSEQ multiplex PCR; TCRdb stores just in-frame clones and leaves some out. The repertoire consists of fewer than 40,000 clones, with 75% to 90% occurring once and the leading ten covering about 0.22%. Sequencing input: CD4+ T cells from blood. These receptors all stem from a human donor with classical Hodgkin lymphoma.

This sequence joins TRBV27 and TRBJ1-4; D gene uncertain. In germline, CDR1 is MNHEY, CDR2 SMNVEV (reference sequence). There are 14 residues in the CDR3. Trimming shortened V by 6 bases and J by 8 bases, and 16 bases separated the two germline ends. As DNA, the CDR3 is TGTGCCAGCAGGACCGGGAGAAAAAGGGAAAAACTGTTTTTT. This sequence encodes CASRTGRKREKLFF.

This chain links TRBV11-2 with TRBJ2-7, with D perhaps matching TRBD1 (5 bases). Trimming took 5 bases from V and 0 from J, leaving 8 bases between them. Germline values: CDR1 SGHAT, CDR2 FQNNGV. CDR3 length: 13 residues. The CDR3 nucleotides read TGTGCCAGCAGCCGCGACAGCTCCTACGAGCAGTACTTC. It specifies CASSRDSSYEQYF. The whole variable domain, remainder taken from reference TRBV11-2 and TRBJ2-7, is EAGVAQSPRYKIIEKRQSVAFWCNPISGHATLYWYQQILGQGPKLLIQFQNNGVVDDSQLPKDRFSAERLKGVDSTLKIQPAKLEDSAVYLCASSRDSSYEQYFGPGTRLTVT.

The chain couples TRBV10-1 to TRBJ2-3; D call uncertain. Deletions cut 2 bases from V and 4 bases from J, with 10 bases between. The CDR3 length is 14 residues. Germline CDR1 WNHNN, CDR2 SYGVQD (reference sequence). In nucleotides, the CDR3 is TGCGCCAGCAGTGAGGGAATCGCGTCAGATACGCAGTATTTT. Its protein product is CASSEGIASDTQYF.

V and J are TRBV30 and TRBJ2-1; 10 bases align to TRBD2. Germline V gene sequence: CDR1 GTSNPN, CDR2 SVGIG (reference sequence). The CDR3 contains 17 residues. The ends lost 0 bases at V and 4 bases at J; junction bases unmatched: 9. The CDR3: CAWSVGAGGSGYNEQFF. The CDR3 DNA follows: TGTGCCTGGAGTGTCGGAGCGGGAGGGTCGGGTTACAATGAGCAGTTCTTC.

This clone is a singleton in its sample. V is TRBV6-5 and J is TRBJ2-6; perhaps TRBD1 as D (6 bases). From germline, CDR1 is MNHEY and CDR2 SVGAGI. Deletions cut 5 bases from V and 1 base from J, with 9 bases between. This CDR3 is built from 15 residues. The DNA for the CDR3 is TGTGCCAGCAGTCGCACAGGGTCTGGGGCCAACGTCCTGACTTTC. Translation gives CASSRTGSGANVLTF.

The rearrangement links TRBV7-8 to TRBJ1-1, with TRBD1 identical over 7 bases. The CDR3 runs 14 residues. CDR1 is SGHVS and CDR2 is FQNEAQ in the germline V gene. Trimming cost V 1 base and J 4 bases; bases outside gene matches: 3. As DNA, the CDR3 is TGTGCCAGCAGCTTAGGAGGGGGCACCACTGAAGCTTTCTTT. Amino acids: CASSLGGGTTEAFF.